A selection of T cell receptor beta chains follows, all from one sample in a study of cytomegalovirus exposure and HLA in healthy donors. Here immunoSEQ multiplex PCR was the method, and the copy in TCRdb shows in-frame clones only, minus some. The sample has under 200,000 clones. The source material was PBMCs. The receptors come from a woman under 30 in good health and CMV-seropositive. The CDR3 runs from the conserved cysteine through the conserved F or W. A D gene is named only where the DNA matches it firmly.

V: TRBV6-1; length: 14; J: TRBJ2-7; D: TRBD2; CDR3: CASTAPGLAEAGYF; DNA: TGTGCCAGCACCGCCCCGGGACTAGCGGAGGCCGGGTACTTC
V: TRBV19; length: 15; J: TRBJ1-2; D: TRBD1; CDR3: CASTDADREILGYTF; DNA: TGTGCCAGTACCGATGCGGACAGGGAGATTCTTGGCTACACCTTC
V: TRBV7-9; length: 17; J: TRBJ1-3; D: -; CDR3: CASSLVGGEYSGNTIYF; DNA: TGTGCCAGCAGCTTAGTCGGGGGGGAGTACTCTGGAAACACCATATATTTT
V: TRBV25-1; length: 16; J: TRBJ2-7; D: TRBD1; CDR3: CASSDPRQGPPYEQYF; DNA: TGTGCCAGCAGTGATCCCCGACAGGGGCCCCCCTACGAGCAGTACTTC
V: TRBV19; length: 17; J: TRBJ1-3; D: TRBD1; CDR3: CASREGGSATLGNTIYF; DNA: TGTGCCAGTAGGGAAGGGGGCAGTGCAACGCTTGGAAACACCATATATTTT
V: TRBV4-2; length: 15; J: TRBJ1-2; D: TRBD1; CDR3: CASSQQGQLRDGYTF; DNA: TGTGCCAGCAGCCAACAGGGACAGCTTAGGGATGGCTACACCTTC
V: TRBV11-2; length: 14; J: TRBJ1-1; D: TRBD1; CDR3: CASSQGTGRTEAFF; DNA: TGTGCCAGCAGCCAGGGGACAGGGAGGACTGAAGCTTTCTTT
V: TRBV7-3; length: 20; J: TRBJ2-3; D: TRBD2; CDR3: CASSLKRGTSGGTSTDTQYF; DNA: TGTGCCAGCAGCTTAAAAAGGGGGACTAGCGGGGGTACTAGCACAGATACGCAGTATTTT
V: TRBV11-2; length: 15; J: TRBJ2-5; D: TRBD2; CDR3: CASSPTLAGGGEQYF; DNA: TGTGCCAGCAGCCCCACACTAGCGGGGGGTGGGGAGCAGTACTTC
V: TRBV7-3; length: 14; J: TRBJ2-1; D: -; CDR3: CASSLTWRADEQFF; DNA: TGTGCCAGCAGCTTAACGTGGCGGGCCGATGAGCAGTTCTTC
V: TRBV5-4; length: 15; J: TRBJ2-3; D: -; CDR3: CASSRGWAGTDTQYF; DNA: TGTGCCAGCAGCCGGGGGTGGGCGGGCACAGATACGCAGTATTTT
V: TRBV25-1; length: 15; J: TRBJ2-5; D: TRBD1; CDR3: CASSEWGQYQETQYF; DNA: TGTGCCAGCAGTGAATGGGGACAGTACCAAGAGACCCAGTACTTC